These 3 T cell receptor beta chains were all obtained from the same sample, sequenced in a study of cytotoxic CD8 clonotypes in ibrutinib-treated CLL. Measured with immunoSEQ multiplex PCR; TCRdb has only the in-frame clones, and not every one. The sample includes roughly 150,000 clones, approximately 80% of them seen just once. Specimen: PBMCs, collected after 24 months of ibrutinib treatment. The receptors were gathered from a human donor with chronic lymphocytic leukemia.

The rearrangement joins TRBV7-3 to TRBJ2-3; 7 nucleotides line up with TRBD2. CDR1 is SGHTA and CDR2 is FQGTGA in the germline V gene. The V gene end was trimmed by 6 bases and the J gene end by 10 bases; junction bases not matched to a gene: 13. The CDR3 sequence is 14 residues long. CDR3 region: CASSRPGLRKAQYF. The CDR3 DNA reads TGTGCCAGCAGTCGACCGGGACTACGGAAGGCGCAGTATTTT.

J is TRBJ1-5 and V is TRBV2; no definite D call. V shed 5 bases and J shed 5 bases, with 10 bases lying between them. CDR3 length: 13 amino acids. The germline V gene encodes CDR1 SNHLY and CDR2 FYNNEI. The CDR3 sequence: CASSYDRDQPQHF. The DNA of the CDR3 is TGTGCCAGCAGTTACGACCGAGATCAGCCCCAGCATTTT. Together with reference TRBV2 and TRBJ1-5, the CDR3 gives the full variable domain: EPEVTQTPSHQVTQMGQEVILRCVPISNHLYFYWYRQILGQKVEFLVSFYNNEISEKSEIFDDQFSVERPDGSNFTLKIRSTKLEDSAMYFCASSYDRDQPQHFGDGTRLSIL.

The chain has TRBV11-1 and TRBJ1-1; D is uncertain. CDR3 size: 11 residues. Trimming took 6 bases from V and 4 from J, leaving 6 bases between them. CDR1 and CDR2 (germline): SGHAT, FQDESV (reference sequence). CDR3 protein: CASRLGTEAFF. The CDR3 DNA reads TGTGCCAGCAGGTTGGGCACTGAAGCTTTCTTT.